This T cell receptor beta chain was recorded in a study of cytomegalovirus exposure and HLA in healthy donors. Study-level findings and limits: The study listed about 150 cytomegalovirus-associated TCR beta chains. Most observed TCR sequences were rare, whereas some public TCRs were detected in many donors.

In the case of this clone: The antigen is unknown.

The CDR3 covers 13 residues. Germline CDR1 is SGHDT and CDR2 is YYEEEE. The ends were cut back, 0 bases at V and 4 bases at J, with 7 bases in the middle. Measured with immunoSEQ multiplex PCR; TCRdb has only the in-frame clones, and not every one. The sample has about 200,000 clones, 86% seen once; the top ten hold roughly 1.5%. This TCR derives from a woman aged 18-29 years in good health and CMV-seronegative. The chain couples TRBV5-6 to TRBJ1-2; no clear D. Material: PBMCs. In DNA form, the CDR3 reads TGTGCCAGCAGCTTGGGAGGCGTCTATGGCTACACCTTC. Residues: CASSLGGVYGYTF.